The rows below give T cell receptor beta chains drawn from one sample of a study of identical twins. TCRdb itself ran the 5' RACE reads through MiXCR, one entry per CDR3 protein. The table lists hundreds of thousands of distinct CDR3 sequences, roughly 6% of them singletons, with 1.5% to 2% in the top ten. Sequences were obtained from naive T cells sorted from blood. The receptors here all came from a man aged 18 to 29 in good health. The CDR3 runs from the conserved cysteine through the conserved F or W. Each record gives: V gene, D gene, J gene, clone size, CDR3 DNA, CDR3 protein. The D gene is left open where the match is weak. Clone size appears in some rows only: once, few, many, or a class for an expanded clone.

V gene: TRBV20-1; D gene: TRBD2; J gene: TRBJ2-1; clone size: few; CDR3 DNA: TGCAGTGCTAGAGATCTCCTTGGGTTAGCGGGAGGAACCCACAATGAGCAGTTCTTC; CDR3 protein: CSARDLLGLAGGTHNEQFF
V gene: TRBV5-6; D gene: NA; J gene: TRBJ2-1; clone size: NA; CDR3 DNA: TGTGCCAGCAGCTCCCAACAGACCAGGGAAAGGAATGAGCAGTTCTTC; CDR3 protein: CASSSQQTRERNEQFF
V gene: TRBV12-3/TRBV12-4; D gene: TRBD1; J gene: TRBJ1-5; clone size: few; CDR3 DNA: TGTGCCAGCAGTTTAGGGGGGACAGCCTCTAATCAGCCCCAGCATTTT; CDR3 protein: CASSLGGTASNQPQHF
V gene: TRBV29-1; D gene: TRBD2; J gene: TRBJ2-1; clone size: many; CDR3 DNA: TGCAGCGGGCTAGCGGGGGACAATGAGCAGTTCTTC; CDR3 protein: CSGLAGDNEQFF
V gene: TRBV6-5; D gene: NA; J gene: TRBJ1-3; clone size: NA; CDR3 DNA: TGTGCCAGCAGTTACTCCGGGGAGGGTAGAAACACCATATATTTT; CDR3 protein: CASSYSGEGRNTIYF
V gene: TRBV20-1; D gene: NA; J gene: TRBJ1-3; clone size: many; CDR3 DNA: TGCAGTGCTAGAGAGGTGACAATCCGAAACACCATATATTTT; CDR3 protein: CSAREVTIRNTIYF
V gene: TRBV5-1; D gene: NA; J gene: TRBJ2-2; clone size: NA; CDR3 DNA: TGCGCCAGCAGCTTGGAAACAGCAACCGGGGAGCTGTTTTTT; CDR3 protein: CASSLETATGELFF
V gene: TRBV2; D gene: TRBD2; J gene: TRBJ2-3; clone size: many; CDR3 DNA: TGTGCCAGCAGTGATATTGGGACTAGCGGCACAGATACGCAGTATTTT; CDR3 protein: CASSDIGTSGTDTQYF
V gene: TRBV27; D gene: NA; J gene: TRBJ1-2; clone size: few; CDR3 DNA: TGTGCCAGCAGTGTGACAGGCACGGTTCGCTATGGCTACACCTTC; CDR3 protein: CASSVTGTVRYGYTF
V gene: TRBV5-5; D gene: TRBD2; J gene: TRBJ2-3; clone size: NA; CDR3 DNA: TGTGCCAGCACCGGACTAGCGGGACTTCCGTCTAGCACAGATACGCAGTATTTT; CDR3 protein: CASTGLAGLPSSTDTQYF
V gene: TRBV7-6; D gene: TRBD2; J gene: TRBJ2-1; clone size: NA; CDR3 DNA: TGTGCCAGCAGCTGGGGTCCACTAGCGGGAGGACCAGCCAATGAGCAGTTCTTC; CDR3 protein: CASSWGPLAGGPANEQFF
V gene: TRBV12-3/TRBV12-4; D gene: TRBD2; J gene: TRBJ2-2; clone size: few; CDR3 DNA: TGTGCCAGCAGTTTCCGTAGGACTAGCGGGAGAGGTACCGGGGAGCTGTTTTTT; CDR3 protein: CASSFRRTSGRGTGELFF
V gene: TRBV7-9; D gene: NA; J gene: TRBJ2-3; clone size: many; CDR3 DNA: TGTGCCAGCATCTTTAGGGCGGAAACAGATACGCAGTATTTT; CDR3 protein: CASIFRAETDTQYF
V gene: TRBV27; D gene: NA; J gene: TRBJ2-3; clone size: few; CDR3 DNA: TGTGCCAGCAGCCCACCCCCTTGGGATACGCAGTATTTT; CDR3 protein: CASSPPPWDTQYF
V gene: TRBV28; D gene: TRBD1; J gene: TRBJ2-2; clone size: NA; CDR3 DNA: TGTGCCAGCGTCCCGGAGGGACAGGGGAGGAGAGAGCTGTTTTTT; CDR3 protein: CASVPEGQGRRELFF
V gene: TRBV7-7; D gene: TRBD2; J gene: TRBJ2-7; clone size: NA; CDR3 DNA: TGTGCCAGCAGCTTAATGCGGGAGCACGAGCAGTACTTC; CDR3 protein: CASSLMREHEQYF
V gene: TRBV5-1; D gene: NA; J gene: TRBJ2-1; clone size: many; CDR3 DNA: TGCGCCAGCAGCTTGGAACGTAGACGCCGGGACAATGAGCAGTTCTTC; CDR3 protein: CASSLERRRRDNEQFF
V gene: TRBV5-1; D gene: TRBD1; J gene: TRBJ2-5; clone size: few; CDR3 DNA: TGCGCCAGCACCTTACAACAGGGGGCGAAACAAGAGACCCAGTACTTC; CDR3 protein: CASTLQQGAKQETQYF
V gene: TRBV20-1; D gene: NA; J gene: TRBJ2-5; clone size: NA; CDR3 DNA: TGCAGTGCTAGAGATTCAGTGGATCCAGGGGAGACCCAGTACTTC; CDR3 protein: CSARDSVDPGETQYF
V gene: TRBV6-1; D gene: TRBD2; J gene: TRBJ2-7; clone size: few; CDR3 DNA: TGTGCCAGCAGTGACCCGGGACTAGCGGGAGGATCGGGGCAGTACTTC; CDR3 protein: CASSDPGLAGGSGQYF
V gene: TRBV3-1; D gene: TRBD2; J gene: TRBJ2-3; clone size: NA; CDR3 DNA: TGTGCCAGCAGCCAAGAGGGTAGCGGGATCACAGATACGCAGTATTTT; CDR3 protein: CASSQEGSGITDTQYF
V gene: TRBV5-5; D gene: NA; J gene: TRBJ2-7; clone size: NA; CDR3 DNA: TGTGCCAGCAGCTTGGAAGGTGGCCTCTACGAGCAGTACTTC; CDR3 protein: CASSLEGGLYEQYF
V gene: TRBV2; D gene: NA; J gene: TRBJ2-5; clone size: few; CDR3 DNA: TGTGCCAGCTCGAGCCAAGGGGTTTTGGAGACCCAGTACTTC; CDR3 protein: CASSSQGVLETQYF
V gene: TRBV9; D gene: NA; J gene: TRBJ2-3; clone size: many; CDR3 DNA: TGTGCCAGCAGCGTTGGGGGACTTGAAGATACGCAGTATTTT; CDR3 protein: CASSVGGLEDTQYF
V gene: TRBV25-1; D gene: NA; J gene: TRBJ2-1; clone size: many; CDR3 DNA: TGTGCCAGCAGTGATGTCGGTCGTGTCACCGAGCAGTTCTTC; CDR3 protein: CASSDVGRVTEQFF
V gene: TRBV24-1; D gene: NA; J gene: TRBJ2-3; clone size: many; CDR3 DNA: TGTGCCACCGCCCGACCCGGTTGGCTTTCAGATACGCAGTATTTT; CDR3 protein: CATARPGWLSDTQYF
V gene: TRBV11-2; D gene: NA; J gene: TRBJ2-6; clone size: few; CDR3 DNA: TGTGCCAGCAGCTTAGGACGTCCGGTCCGCTCTGGGGCCAACGTCCTGACTTTC; CDR3 protein: CASSLGRPVRSGANVLTF
V gene: TRBV29-1; D gene: NA; J gene: TRBJ1-2; clone size: NA; CDR3 DNA: TGCAGCGTACGGACAGCTAACTATGGCTACACCTTC; CDR3 protein: CSVRTANYGYTF
V gene: TRBV19; D gene: TRBD1; J gene: TRBJ2-1; clone size: few; CDR3 DNA: TGTGCCAGTAGTTCCCAGCCCGGGACAGGGAACAATGAGCAGTTCTTC; CDR3 protein: CASSSQPGTGNNEQFF
V gene: TRBV20-1; D gene: NA; J gene: TRBJ2-1; clone size: many; CDR3 DNA: TGCAGTGCGGAACACAAGGGTTCCTACAATGAGCAGTTCTTC; CDR3 protein: CSAEHKGSYNEQFF
V gene: TRBV24-1; D gene: NA; J gene: TRBJ1-1; clone size: many; CDR3 DNA: TGTGCCACCAGTGCAGGGGTGGACACTGAAGCTTTCTTT; CDR3 protein: CATSAGVDTEAFF
V gene: TRBV15; D gene: NA; J gene: TRBJ2-1; clone size: many; CDR3 DNA: TGTGCCACCAGCAGAGATCGGGACGGCGTTTACAATGAGCAGTTCTTC; CDR3 protein: CATSRDRDGVYNEQFF
V gene: TRBV11-2; D gene: NA; J gene: TRBJ2-5; clone size: NA; CDR3 DNA: TGTGCCAGCAGCTTAGTGGCGGACTACTTTCAAGAGACCCAGTACTTC; CDR3 protein: CASSLVADYFQETQYF
V gene: TRBV6-1; D gene: NA; J gene: TRBJ2-7; clone size: few; CDR3 DNA: TGTGCCAGCAGTATATCAGTTCGATCCTACGAGCAGTACTTC; CDR3 protein: CASSISVRSYEQYF
V gene: TRBV7-9; D gene: TRBD1; J gene: TRBJ1-4; clone size: NA; CDR3 DNA: TGTGCCAGCAGCTTACCCGGACAGGGAGTCGAACTGTTTTTT; CDR3 protein: CASSLPGQGVELFF
V gene: TRBV28; D gene: NA; J gene: TRBJ2-1; clone size: many; CDR3 DNA: TGTGCCAGCAGTTTGCGTCAGGGAAGGGACGAGCAGTTCTTC; CDR3 protein: CASSLRQGRDEQFF
V gene: TRBV29-1; D gene: TRBD2; J gene: TRBJ2-1; clone size: few; CDR3 DNA: TGCAATAACCTCGGGACTAGCGGGATAAGTGGGTCCTACAATGAGCAGTTCTTC; CDR3 protein: CNNLGTSGISGSYNEQFF
V gene: TRBV24-1; D gene: TRBD2; J gene: TRBJ2-1; clone size: NA; CDR3 DNA: TGTGCCACCAGTGATGCTCGACTAGCGGGTTACAATGAGCAGTTCTTC; CDR3 protein: CATSDARLAGYNEQFF
V gene: TRBV20-1; D gene: TRBD1; J gene: TRBJ2-4; clone size: NA; CDR3 DNA: TGCAGTGCTAGGACAGGGAGACTAGCCAAAAACATTCAGTACTTC; CDR3 protein: CSARTGRLAKNIQYF
V gene: TRBV20-1; D gene: TRBD2; J gene: TRBJ2-3; clone size: many; CDR3 DNA: TGCAGTGCTATAGCTAGCGGGAGGAGCACAGATACGCAGTATTTT; CDR3 protein: CSAIASGRSTDTQYF
V gene: TRBV28; D gene: NA; J gene: TRBJ1-2; clone size: few; CDR3 DNA: TGTGCCAGCAGTTTTGAGGGCGCGGATGGCTACACCTTC; CDR3 protein: CASSFEGADGYTF
V gene: TRBV6-2/TRBV6-3; D gene: NA; J gene: TRBJ2-1; clone size: few; CDR3 DNA: TGTGCCAGCAGTTACGGCCAGTCCCTCTACAATGAGCAGTTCTTC; CDR3 protein: CASSYGQSLYNEQFF
V gene: TRBV20-1; D gene: NA; J gene: TRBJ2-3; clone size: many; CDR3 DNA: TGCAGTGCTGTCGGTGGGGCAGGTCCCCCAGATACGCAGTATTTT; CDR3 protein: CSAVGGAGPPDTQYF
V gene: TRBV6-5; D gene: TRBD1; J gene: TRBJ1-2; clone size: NA; CDR3 DNA: TGTGCCAGCAGGCAGGGGGGCTATGGCTACACCTTC; CDR3 protein: CASRQGGYGYTF
V gene: TRBV9; D gene: NA; J gene: TRBJ2-1; clone size: many; CDR3 DNA: TGTGCCAGCAGCAAGGGTGGGAACTCCTACAATGAGCAGTTCTTC; CDR3 protein: CASSKGGNSYNEQFF
V gene: TRBV5-1; D gene: NA; J gene: TRBJ1-5; clone size: many; CDR3 DNA: TGCGCCAGCAGCTTGGATGCCAGTAGAAGACAGCCCCAGCATTTT; CDR3 protein: CASSLDASRRQPQHF
V gene: TRBV5-1; D gene: NA; J gene: TRBJ1-3; clone size: NA; CDR3 DNA: TGCGCCAGCAGCTTGGAACAACCAGGAAACACCATATATTTT; CDR3 protein: CASSLEQPGNTIYF
V gene: TRBV6-6; D gene: NA; J gene: TRBJ1-2; clone size: few; CDR3 DNA: TGTGCCAGCAGTTACAGTTACGATGGCTACACCTTC; CDR3 protein: CASSYSYDGYTF
V gene: TRBV12-3/TRBV12-4; D gene: TRBD1; J gene: TRBJ2-2; clone size: NA; CDR3 DNA: TGTGCCAGCAGTTCTACAGGGGATGCCGGGGAGCTGTTTTTT; CDR3 protein: CASSSTGDAGELFF
V gene: TRBV27; D gene: TRBD2; J gene: TRBJ2-7; clone size: few; CDR3 DNA: TGTGCCAGCAGTTTTAGCACTAGCGGATACGAGCAGTACTTC; CDR3 protein: CASSFSTSGYEQYF
V gene: TRBV19; D gene: NA; J gene: TRBJ2-1; clone size: NA; CDR3 DNA: TGTGCCAGCACGGAGGACCACAATGAGCAGTTCTTC; CDR3 protein: CASTEDHNEQFF
V gene: TRBV6-5; D gene: TRBD1; J gene: TRBJ2-4; clone size: NA; CDR3 DNA: TGTGCCAGCAGTTCGACAGGGGGCTGGGGCCACATTCAGTACTTC; CDR3 protein: CASSSTGGWGHIQYF
V gene: TRBV27; D gene: TRBD1; J gene: TRBJ1-3; clone size: many; CDR3 DNA: TGTGCCAGCACCTCAACCCAGGGGGCGTTTGGAAACACCATATATTTT; CDR3 protein: CASTSTQGAFGNTIYF
V gene: TRBV29-1; D gene: NA; J gene: TRBJ1-2; clone size: NA; CDR3 DNA: TGCAGCGAGTCAGGGGCGACAGCTGGCTACACCTTC; CDR3 protein: CSESGATAGYTF
V gene: TRBV9; D gene: TRBD1; J gene: TRBJ2-5; clone size: many; CDR3 DNA: TGTGCCAGCAGCGTAGGGCTCGGGACAGGAGGACAAGAGACCCAGTACTTC; CDR3 protein: CASSVGLGTGGQETQYF